These 20 T cell receptor beta chains came from one sample sequenced in a study of response to subunit inactivated influenza vaccine. Each CDR3 protein is one row after TCRdb ran MiXCR on the RT-PCR reads. The profile shows more than 250,000 distinct CDR3 sequences, 21% of them singletons. The starting material was PBMCs from blood, obtained less than 22 months after vaccination. All receptors come from a man aged 50 to 75 who received an inactivated influenza vaccine.

This clonotype turned up a few times. V is TRBV4-3 and J is TRBJ2-1; the D gene is possibly TRBD2 (5 bases). The V gene's germline CDR1 is LGHNA and CDR2 YSLEER. With 1 base removed from V and 4 bases from J, the gap between germline ends came to 14 bases. The CDR3 length is 16 residues. CDR3 sequence: CASSQVRLARYNEQFF. The DNA for the CDR3 is TGCGCCAGCAGCCAAGTTCGCCTAGCCAGATACAATGAGCAGTTCTTC.

This chain connects TRBV12-3 or TRBV12-4 to TRBJ2-7, with D perhaps TRBD1 (5 bases). The CDR3 covers 13 residues. V was shortened by 1 base and J by 4 bases, with 8 bases between the two germline ends. The CDR3 region has the DNA TGTGCCAGCAGTTTAGTGGACAAATACGAGCAGTACTTC. Amino acid sequence: CASSLVDKYEQYF.

The V gene is TRBV27, the J gene TRBJ1-1; perhaps TRBD1 as D (6 bases). The V end lost 3 bases, the J end lost 6 bases, and 17 bases lay between the germline ends. The V gene's germline CDR1 is MNHEY and CDR2 SMNVEV (reference sequence). This CDR3 contains 15 residues. DNA for the CDR3: TGTGCCAGCAGTTTTGGACCTCAGGGGATTTCTGAAGCTTTCTTT. This translates into CASSFGPQGISEAFF.

The chain joins TRBV29-1 to TRBJ2-7; D perhaps matches TRBD1 (6 bases). Germline CDR1 SQVTM, CDR2 ANQGSEA. There are 13 residues in the CDR3. V was pared by 8 bases and J by 7 bases, with 21 bases between. CDR3 sequence (DNA): TGCAGCATCTCCGACAGGCCTAGGGGAGAGCAGTACTTC. Encoded protein: CSISDRPRGEQYF.

This clonotype occurred a few times. The chain couples TRBV27 to TRBJ1-5, with D possibly matching TRBD1 (5 bases). This CDR3 has 18 amino acids. Trimming shortened V by 5 bases and J by 0 bases, and 20 bases separated the two germline ends. CDR1 is MNHEY and CDR2 is SMNVEV in the germline V gene (reference sequence). CDR3: CASSPIGGGAYSNQPQHF. DNA of the CDR3: TGTGCCAGCAGTCCAATTGGGGGGGGAGCGTATAGCAATCAGCCCCAGCATTTT.

The chain is built from TRBV5-1 and TRBJ2-3; 8 nucleotides line up with TRBD2. CDR3 length equals 15 residues. The J segment lost 0 bases and the V segment lost 7 bases, leaving 7 bases of the junction unmatched. In germline, CDR1 is SGHRS, CDR2 YFSETQ. The CDR3 DNA reads as TGCGCCAGCGGACTGGGACTAGACAGCACAGATACGCAGTATTTT. Translating gives CASGLGLDSTDTQYF. Supplemented by reference TRBV5-1 and TRBJ2-3, the full variable domain reads KAGVTQTPRYLIKTRGQQVTLSCSPISGHRSVSWYQQTPGQGLQFLFEYFSETQRNKGNFPGRFSGRQFSNSRSEMNVSTLELGDSALYLCASGLGLDSTDTQYFGPGTRLTVL.

This clonotype was counted a few times. The V and J genes are TRBV21-1 and TRBJ2-2; the table's D call of TRBD2 was not tested on the DNA. TRBV21-1 is a pseudogene. There are 17 residues in the CDR3. CDR3 region: CASSKDSGGRNTGELFF. For the CDR3, the DNA is TGTGCCAGCAGCAAAGATAGCGGCGGGAGGAACACCGGGGAGCTGTTTTTT.

On this clonotype itself: An end of the junction does not agree with germline; a read error may underlie this. The gene calls are TRBV6-1 and TRBJ2-3, with D unresolved. The CDR3 consists of 12 residues. CDR1 is MNHNS and CDR2 is SASEGT in the germline V gene. DNA of the CDR3: TGTGACAGCAGTGAACACGGAGATACGCAGTATTTT. It codes for CDSSEHGDTQYF.

This clonotype was observed a few times. A much larger clone differs by one base, so this may be a read error. The chain carries TRBV4-2 and TRBJ1-5; D uncertain. The CDR3 contains 12 residues. Germline CDR1 LGHNA, CDR2 YNFKEQ. Between the trimmed V and J ends, which lost 2 bases and 3 bases, there was a span of 2 bases. Written as DNA, the CDR3 is TGTGCCAGCAGCCAAAACAATCAGCCCCAGCATTTT. It codes for CASSQNNQPQHF.

This clonotype was observed a few times. The CDR3 DNA is TGTGCCAGCAATCAAGCGGGAGCGTTCACAGATACGCAGTATTTT. This gives the protein CASNQAGAFTDTQYF. The chain carries TRBV6-1 and TRBJ2-3; TRBD2 matches at 8 bases. Germline V gene data show CDR1 as MNHNS and CDR2 as SASEGT. The V and J ends lost 7 bases and 2 bases, in that order; junction bases with no gene match: 8. The CDR3 has 15 residues.

The CDR3 loop reads CASSPGPGLANTGELFF. The CDR3 nucleotides read TGTGCCAGCTCACCAGGACCGGGACTAGCGAACACCGGGGAGCTGTTTTTT. The V and J genes are TRBV18 and TRBJ2-2; TRBD2 agrees at 8 bases. V gave up 2 bases and J gave up 0 bases; unmatched junction bases: 5. The CDR3 length is 17 residues. Germline CDR1 is KGHSH and CDR2 is LQKENI.

The gene calls are TRBV3-1 and TRBJ2-7, with unresolved D. Germline loops: CDR1 LGHDT, CDR2 YNNKEL (reference sequence). CDR3 length: 11 amino acids. V was cut by 8 bases and J by 2 bases, with 7 bases left in between. The CDR3 sequence: CASGRPYEQYF. The CDR3 DNA follows: TGTGCCAGCGGCAGACCCTACGAGCAGTACTTC.

This chain uses TRBV11-2 with TRBJ1-4, with D hard to call. The V end lost 2 bases, the J end lost 0 bases, and 4 bases lay between the germline ends. Germline assignment: CDR1 SGHAT and CDR2 FQNNGV. The CDR3 consists of 14 residues. The CDR3 spells CASSLNPTNEKLFF. In DNA form, the CDR3 reads TGTGCCAGCAGCTTAAACCCAACTAATGAAAAACTGTTTTTT.

There are a few counts of this clonotype. J is TRBJ1-2 and V is TRBV6-1; D uncertain. The V gene lost 4 bases and the J gene lost 4 bases, with 10 bases spanning the gap. Germline values: CDR1 MNHNS, CDR2 SASEGT. This CDR3 contains 13 residues. The CDR3 sequence: CASSVMGLYGYTF. Here the CDR3 DNA reads TGTGCCAGCAGTGTAATGGGCCTCTATGGCTACACCTTC.

There are a few counts of this clonotype. The V gene is TRBV6-5, the J gene TRBJ1-3; TRBD1 matches 9 bases. Germline V CDR1 and CDR2: MNHEY, SVGAGI. CDR3 length equals 15 residues. Unmatched junction bases numbered 3, after V lost 2 bases and J lost 4 bases. In nucleotides, the CDR3 is TGTGCCAGCAGTTACGGGGGGACAGGGGGAAACACCATATATTTT. Amino acid sequence: CASSYGGTGGNTIYF.

This clonotype has ten or more counts. This sequence joins TRBV6-2 or TRBV6-3 and TRBJ1-1; 7 bases agree with TRBD1. With 5 bases clipped from V and 4 bases from J, the junction kept 7 bases outside the gene matches. In germline, CDR1 is MNHEY, CDR2 SVGEGT. The CDR3 sequence is 14 residues long. CDR3 in DNA: TGTGCCAGCAGTGCAATGACAGGGAGCACTGAAGCTTTCTTT. This translates into CASSAMTGSTEAFF.

This clonotype was recorded a few times. V and J are TRBV6-6 and TRBJ1-1; no reliable D call. The CDR3 is made up of 13 amino acids. Trimming cost V 2 bases and J 7 bases, with 11 bases left between them. Germline CDR1 is MNHNY and CDR2 is SVGAGI (reference sequence). The CDR3 reads CASSYLDGVEAFF. Here the CDR3 DNA reads TGTGCCAGCAGTTACCTTGACGGGGTTGAAGCTTTCTTT.

V and J are TRBV10-3 and TRBJ2-7; TRBD1 might be the D (8 bases). The CDR3 sequence is 15 residues long. With 6 bases removed from V and 4 bases from J, the gap between germline ends came to 19 bases. Germline V lookup: CDR1 ENHRY, CDR2 SYGVKD. As DNA, the CDR3 is TGTGCCATCAGGACCGGGGGGAGACAGGGGTACGAGCAGTACTTC. Translation gives CAIRTGGRQGYEQYF.

The chain has TRBV20-1 and TRBJ2-7; 8 nucleotides line up with TRBD2. This CDR3 region has 13 residues. V was pared by 5 bases and J by 5 bases, with 8 bases of the junction left unmatched. Germline CDR1 is DFQATT and CDR2 is SNEGSKA (reference sequence). CDR3 bases: TGCAGTGCTCGCCGACTAGCGTTCAACGAGCAGTACTTC. It encodes CSARRLAFNEQYF.

This chain joins TRBV7-2 and TRBJ2-2, with 7 bases fitting TRBD1. The germline V gene encodes CDR1 SGHTA and CDR2 FQGNSA. The CDR3 loop spans 15 amino acids. With V trimmed by 5 bases and J by 5 bases, 8 bases remained unmatched. The chain's CDR3 is CASSITGERTGELFF. CDR3 nucleotide sequence: TGTGCCAGCAGCATAACAGGGGAAAGGACCGGGGAGCTGTTTTTT.